This record concerns one T cell receptor (beta chain) sequence. The sample holds a few counts of this clonotype. The antigen it recognizes is unknown. There are no base qualities to consult, and no much larger clone falls within one base. The junction shows trimming of 3 bases on V and 2 bases on J, plus 12 bases between the germline ends. From its cysteine to its phenylalanine, the CDR3 spans 14 amino acids. This entry keeps only the CDR3 DNA: 42 bases, framed from base 1. The germline V gene supplies CDR1 SGDLS and CDR2 YYNGEE. Receptor amplification or capture employed RT-PCR. For sequencing, an Illumina HiSeq 2500 was employed. TCRdb reprocessed the public reads (quality trimming at Q25 with fastp, clone calling with MiXCR) and kept in-frame beta chains. Rows with a matching CDR3 protein are joined into one entry that keeps the most common DNA and genes. The sample has roughly 710,000 distinct CDR3 sequences on record, 12% to 15% of them singletons. The ten biggest clones cover less than 8.5% of the sample.

The source of the sample is a study of response to subunit inactivated influenza vaccine (dated by TCRdb to the late 2010s). About the study as a whole: To follow how T cells responded to a trivalent subunit inactivated influenza vaccine, the researchers relied on deep quantitative profiling of the T cell receptor repertoire.

The research as a whole found: The authors proposed that each seasonal influenza vaccination may bring in only a limited number of new T cells.

Sample: PBMCs from blood, taken around 15 days before vaccination. The chain employs TRBV9 and TRBJ2-7; 5 matching bases give a weak D call of TRBD1. The receptor was derived from a man aged 50 to 59 who received an inactivated influenza vaccine. Donor details come from another sample of the same person, matched by shared clones. Read as DNA, the sequence is TGTGCCAGCAGCGGGAACAGGAATGCCTACGAGCAGTACTTC. Its protein reads: CASSGNRNAYEQYF.